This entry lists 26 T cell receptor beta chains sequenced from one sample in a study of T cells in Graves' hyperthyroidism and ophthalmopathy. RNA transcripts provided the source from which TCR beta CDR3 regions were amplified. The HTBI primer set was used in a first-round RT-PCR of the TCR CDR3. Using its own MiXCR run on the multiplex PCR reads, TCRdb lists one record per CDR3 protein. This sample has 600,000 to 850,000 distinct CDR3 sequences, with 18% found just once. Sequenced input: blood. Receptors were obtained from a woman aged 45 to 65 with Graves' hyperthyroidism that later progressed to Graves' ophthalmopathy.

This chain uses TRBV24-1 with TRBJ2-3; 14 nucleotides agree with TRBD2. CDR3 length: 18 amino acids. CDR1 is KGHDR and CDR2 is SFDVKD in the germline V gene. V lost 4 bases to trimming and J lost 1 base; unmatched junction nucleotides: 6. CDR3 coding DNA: TGTGCCACCAGTGACCCTGAGGGACTAGCGGGGGGCACAGATACGCAGTATTTT. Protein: CATSDPEGLAGGTDTQYF.

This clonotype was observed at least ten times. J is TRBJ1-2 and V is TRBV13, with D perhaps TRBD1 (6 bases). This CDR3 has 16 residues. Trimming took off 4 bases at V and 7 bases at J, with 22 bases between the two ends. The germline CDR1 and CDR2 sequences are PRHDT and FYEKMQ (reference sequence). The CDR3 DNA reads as TGTGCCAGCAGCTCCCAAAGGTTCGGGGGGCATAGTGGCTACACCTTC. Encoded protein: CASSSQRFGGHSGYTF.

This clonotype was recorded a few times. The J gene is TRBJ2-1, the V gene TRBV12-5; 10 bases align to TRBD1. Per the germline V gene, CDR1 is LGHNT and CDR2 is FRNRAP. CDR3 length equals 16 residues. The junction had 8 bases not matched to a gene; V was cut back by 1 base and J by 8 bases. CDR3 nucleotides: TGTGCTAGTGGTTTGGCCCCGGGACAGGGGATGCATGAGCAGTTCTTC. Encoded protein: CASGLAPGQGMHEQFF.

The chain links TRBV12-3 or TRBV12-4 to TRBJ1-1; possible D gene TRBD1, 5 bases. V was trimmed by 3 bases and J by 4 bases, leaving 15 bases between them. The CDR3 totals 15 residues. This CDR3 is CASSFGLGVGTEAFF. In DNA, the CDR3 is TGTGCCAGCAGTTTTGGATTGGGGGTCGGCACTGAAGCTTTCTTT.

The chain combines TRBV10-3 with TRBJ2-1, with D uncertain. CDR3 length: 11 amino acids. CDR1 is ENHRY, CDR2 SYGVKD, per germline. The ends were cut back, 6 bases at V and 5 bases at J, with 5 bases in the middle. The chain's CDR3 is CAIRNNNEQFF. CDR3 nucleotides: TGTGCCATCAGGAACAACAATGAGCAGTTCTTC.

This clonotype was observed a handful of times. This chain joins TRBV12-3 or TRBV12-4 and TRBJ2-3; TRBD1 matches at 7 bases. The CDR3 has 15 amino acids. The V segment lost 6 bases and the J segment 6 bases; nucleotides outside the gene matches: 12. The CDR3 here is CASSLTGQAYDTQYF. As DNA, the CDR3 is TGTGCCAGCAGCTTAACCGGACAGGCCTACGATACGCAGTATTTT.

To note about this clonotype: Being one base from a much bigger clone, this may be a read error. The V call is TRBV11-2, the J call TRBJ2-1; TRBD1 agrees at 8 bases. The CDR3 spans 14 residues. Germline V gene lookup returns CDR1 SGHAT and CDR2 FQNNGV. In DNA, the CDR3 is TGTGCCAACAGCTTAGCTGACAGGGGCCATGAGCAGTTCTTC. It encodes CANSLADRGHEQFF.

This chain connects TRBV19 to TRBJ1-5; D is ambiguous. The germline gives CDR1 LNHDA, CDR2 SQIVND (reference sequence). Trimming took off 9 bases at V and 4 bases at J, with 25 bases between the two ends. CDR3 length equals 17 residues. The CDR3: CASNPSGAPARNQPQHF. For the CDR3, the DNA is TGTGCCAGCAACCCATCGGGAGCCCCAGCCCGTAATCAGCCCCAGCATTTT. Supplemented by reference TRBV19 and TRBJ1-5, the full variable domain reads DGGITQSPKYLFRKEGQNVTLSCEQNLNHDAMYWYRQDPGQGLRLIYYSQIVNDFQKGDIAEGYSVSREKKESFPLTVTSAQKNPTAFYLCASNPSGAPARNQPQHFGDGTRLSIL.

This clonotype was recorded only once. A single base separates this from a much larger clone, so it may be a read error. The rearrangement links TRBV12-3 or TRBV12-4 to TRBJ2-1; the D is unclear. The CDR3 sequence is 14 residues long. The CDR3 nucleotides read TGTGCCAGCAGTTTAGTTTTAGGTTACAATGGGCAGTTCTTC. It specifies CASSLVLGYNGQFF.

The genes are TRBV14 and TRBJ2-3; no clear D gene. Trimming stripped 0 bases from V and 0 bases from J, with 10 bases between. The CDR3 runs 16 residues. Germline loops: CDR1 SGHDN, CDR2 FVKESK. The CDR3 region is CASSQEGTPSTDTQYF. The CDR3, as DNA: TGTGCCAGCAGCCAAGAAGGAACACCAAGCACAGATACGCAGTATTTT.

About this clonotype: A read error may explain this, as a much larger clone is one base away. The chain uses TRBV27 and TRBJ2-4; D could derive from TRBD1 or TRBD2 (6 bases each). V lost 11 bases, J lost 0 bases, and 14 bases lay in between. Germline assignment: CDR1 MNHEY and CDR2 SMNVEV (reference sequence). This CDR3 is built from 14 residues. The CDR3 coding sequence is TGTGCCGGCACCGAGGGGGGAGCCAAAAACATTCAGTACTTC. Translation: CAGTEGGAKNIQYF.

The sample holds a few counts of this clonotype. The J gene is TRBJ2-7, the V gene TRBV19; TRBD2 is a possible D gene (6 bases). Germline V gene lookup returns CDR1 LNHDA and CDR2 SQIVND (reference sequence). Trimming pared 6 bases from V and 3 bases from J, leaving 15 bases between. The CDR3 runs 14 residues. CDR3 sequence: CASSAAASVYEQYF. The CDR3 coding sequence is TGTGCCAGTAGCGCCGCGGCTAGCGTCTACGAGCAGTACTTC.

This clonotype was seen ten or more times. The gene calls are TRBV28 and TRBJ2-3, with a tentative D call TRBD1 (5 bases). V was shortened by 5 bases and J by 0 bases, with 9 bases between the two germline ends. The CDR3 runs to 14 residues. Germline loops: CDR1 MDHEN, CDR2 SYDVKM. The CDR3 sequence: CASSPQDSTDTQYF. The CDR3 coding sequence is TGTGCCAGCAGTCCACAGGACAGCACAGATACGCAGTATTTT.

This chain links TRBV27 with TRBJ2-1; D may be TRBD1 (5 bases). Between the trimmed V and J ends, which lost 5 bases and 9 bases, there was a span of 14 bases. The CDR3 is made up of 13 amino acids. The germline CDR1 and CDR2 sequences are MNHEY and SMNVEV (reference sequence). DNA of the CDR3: TGTGCCAGCAGTCTCGGCAGGGCGGTTGAGCAGTTCTTC. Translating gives CASSLGRAVEQFF.

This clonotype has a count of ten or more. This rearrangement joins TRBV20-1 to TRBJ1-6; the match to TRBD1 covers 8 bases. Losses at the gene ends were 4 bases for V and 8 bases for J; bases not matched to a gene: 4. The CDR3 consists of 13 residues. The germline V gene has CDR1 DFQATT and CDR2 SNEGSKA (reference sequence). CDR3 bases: TGCAGTGCTACCCGGGACAGGTATTCACCCCTCCACTTT. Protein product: CSATRDRYSPLHF.

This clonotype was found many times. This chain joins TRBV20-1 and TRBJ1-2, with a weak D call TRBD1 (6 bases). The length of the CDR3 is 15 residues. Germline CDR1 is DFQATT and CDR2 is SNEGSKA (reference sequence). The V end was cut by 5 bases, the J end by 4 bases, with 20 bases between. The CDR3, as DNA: TGCAGTGCTCGACCTAACAGGGCCGGGGGCTATGGCTACACCTTC. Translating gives CSARPNRAGGYGYTF.

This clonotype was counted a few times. CDR3 protein: CASSQDWGRSTEAFF. The CDR3 DNA sequence: TGTGCCAGCAGCCAAGATTGGGGGCGCAGCACTGAAGCTTTCTTT. This sequence joins TRBV14 and TRBJ1-1; D possibly corresponds to TRBD1 (6 bases). The CDR3 covers 15 residues. The V end lost 0 bases, the J end lost 4 bases, and 12 bases lay between the germline ends. Germline V gives CDR1 SGHDN, CDR2 FVKESK. Variable domain in full (rest from reference TRBV14 and TRBJ1-1): EAGVTQFPSHSVIEKGQTVTLRCDPISGHDNLYWYRRVMGKEIKFLLHFVKESKQDESGMPNNRFLAERTGGTYSTLKVQPAELEDSGVYFCASSQDWGRSTEAFFGQGTRLTVV.

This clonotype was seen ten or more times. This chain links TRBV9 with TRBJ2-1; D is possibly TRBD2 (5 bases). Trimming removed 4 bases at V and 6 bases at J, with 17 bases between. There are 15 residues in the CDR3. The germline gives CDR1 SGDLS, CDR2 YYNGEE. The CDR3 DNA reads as TGTGCCAGCAGCTACCAGGACGTGGAGGCCAATGAGCAGTTCTTC. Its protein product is CASSYQDVEANEQFF.

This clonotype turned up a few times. The CDR3 nucleotides are TGTGCCAGCACCTATCCGGGACAGGAAAACATTCAGTACTTC. Its translation: CASTYPGQENIQYF. The rearrangement uses TRBV12-3 or TRBV12-4 and TRBJ2-4, with 8 bases identical to TRBD1. This CDR3 spans 14 amino acids. Germline trimming cut 7 bases from V and 5 bases from J; bases unmatched to any gene: 7.

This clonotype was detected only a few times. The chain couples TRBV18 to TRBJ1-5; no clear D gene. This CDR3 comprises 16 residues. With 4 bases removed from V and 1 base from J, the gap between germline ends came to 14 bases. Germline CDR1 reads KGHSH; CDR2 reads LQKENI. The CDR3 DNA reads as TGTGCCAGCTCACAATCGGCGGGAGGGAGCAATCAGCCCCAGCATTTT. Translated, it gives CASSQSAGGSNQPQHF. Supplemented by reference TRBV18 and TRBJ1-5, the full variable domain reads NAGVMQNPRHLVRRRGQEARLRCSPMKGHSHVYWYRQLPEEGLKFMVYLQKENIIDESGMPKERFSAEFPKEGPSILRIQQVVRGDSAAYFCASSQSAGGSNQPQHFGDGTRLSIL.

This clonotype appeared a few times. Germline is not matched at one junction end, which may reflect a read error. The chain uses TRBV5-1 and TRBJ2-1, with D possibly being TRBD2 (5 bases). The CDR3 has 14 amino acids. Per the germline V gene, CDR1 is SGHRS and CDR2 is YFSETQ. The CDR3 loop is CAQGRQDSHNEQFF. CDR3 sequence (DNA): TGCGCCCAAGGTCGGCAGGACTCCCACAATGAGCAGTTCTTC.

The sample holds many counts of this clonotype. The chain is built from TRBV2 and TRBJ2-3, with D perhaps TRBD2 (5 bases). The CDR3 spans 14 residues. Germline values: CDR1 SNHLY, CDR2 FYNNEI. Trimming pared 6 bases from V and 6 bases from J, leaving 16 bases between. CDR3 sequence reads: CASSPPGMQDTQYF. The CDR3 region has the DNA TGTGCCAGCAGCCCCCCCGGGATGCAGGATACGCAGTATTTT.

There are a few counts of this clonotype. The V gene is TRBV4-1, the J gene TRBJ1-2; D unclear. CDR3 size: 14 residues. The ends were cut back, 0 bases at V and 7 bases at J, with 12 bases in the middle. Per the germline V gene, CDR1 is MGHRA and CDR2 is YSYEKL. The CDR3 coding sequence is TGCGCCAGCAGCCAAGATCCCGGGTGGGGTGGCTACACCTTC. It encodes CASSQDPGWGGYTF.

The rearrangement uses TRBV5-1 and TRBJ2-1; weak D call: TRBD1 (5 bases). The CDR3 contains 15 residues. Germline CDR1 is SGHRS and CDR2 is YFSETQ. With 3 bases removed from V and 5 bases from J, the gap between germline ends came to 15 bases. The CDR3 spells CASSSDSKVHNEQFF. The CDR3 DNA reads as TGCGCCAGCAGCTCAGACAGCAAAGTACACAATGAGCAGTTCTTC.

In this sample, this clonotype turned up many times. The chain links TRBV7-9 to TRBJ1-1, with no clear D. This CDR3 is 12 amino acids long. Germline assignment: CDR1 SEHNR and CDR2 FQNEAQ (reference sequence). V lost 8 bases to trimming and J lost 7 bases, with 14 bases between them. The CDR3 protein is CASQGGRNEAFF. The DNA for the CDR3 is TGTGCCAGCCAAGGAGGGCGCAATGAAGCTTTCTTT.

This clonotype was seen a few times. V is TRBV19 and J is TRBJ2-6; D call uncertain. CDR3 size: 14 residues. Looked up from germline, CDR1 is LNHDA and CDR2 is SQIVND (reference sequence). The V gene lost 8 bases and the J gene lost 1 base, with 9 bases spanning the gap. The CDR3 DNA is TGTGCCAGTGCCGACATGTCTGGGGCCAACGTCCTGACTTTC. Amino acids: CASADMSGANVLTF.